This T cell receptor beta chain was captured by sequencing in a study of blood T cell repertoires in COVID-19 (dated by TCRdb to about 2020). Describing the broader study: Samples covering the acute and convalescent phases of COVID-19 were provided by collaborators in the United States, Italy and Spain. The prospective study material was composed of cDNA or gDNA derived from T cells, B-cell-depleted T cells, or PBMCs. Subjects who had been exposed to COVID-19, were actively infected with it, or had recovered from it provided the deeply sampled blood TCRbeta repertoires that made up the dataset. A freely available public database, intended as a resource for researchers studying the immune response to SARS-CoV-2, is where the repertoires were released. Samples were obtained from the ongoing ImmuneRACE study (first 160 participants) and from 950 to 1,500 subjects provided by 6 global collaborators. Sample metadata almost always included a de-identified subject ID, COVID-19 status, age in years and sex. Where HLA class I and class II types were available, the types were taken from metadata supplied by the sample provider, not from assay-based typing.

The collaborating institutions used their own protocols to collect whole blood in K2EDTA tubes. For TCRbeta analysis, collaborator samples were shipped as frozen whole blood, as isolated PBMCs, or as DNA extracted from either sample type. V and J lose 2 bases and 3 bases, and a span of 11 bases separates them. According to the germline V gene (reference sequence), CDR1 reads GTSNPN and CDR2 reads SVGIG. From the cysteine up to the phenylalanine, the CDR3 has a length of 14 residues. Only the CDR3 region is kept as DNA, spanning 42 bases read in frame from base 1. The study at large found these results: The amount of clinical and demographic metadata varied by source and participant and was provided uncurated.

TCRbeta CDR3 regions were amplified from genomic DNA using the immunoSEQ Assay, a bias-controlled multiplex PCR. The original pipeline was this. Within the assay, amplification of reference gene primers was used to estimate how many nucleated cells each sample contained. Sequence reads were collapsed and filtered to measure the absolute abundance of every unique TCRbeta CDR3 rearrangement. For each sample, productive Simpson clonality was calculated as the square root of Simpson's diversity index over productive rearrangements. Entries here come from immuneACCESS through TCRdb and include only in-frame sequences with V and J called. Some clones fail to appear in such tables; in the studies checked, an unresolved V gene covers under half of the shortfall, and the cause of the remainder is unknown. D and trimming were read from the DNA, whereas the V and J calls and clone size are those reported in that table. This sample gives approximately 140,000 clones in total; around three quarters of them show up just once. The ten largest clones capture approximately 15% of the sample.

With respect to this clone: Its antigen target is currently unknown. Within one base of it there is no much larger clone, and no base qualities were kept.

This receptor was identified in a man aged 45-65 years with acute or convalescent COVID-19. Specimen: peripheral blood. Recombination joined TRBV30 with TRBJ2-1, with a weak D call of TRBD1 (8 bases match). The nucleotide sequence is TGTGCCTGGAGTACAGGGGGGGTCTACAATGAGCAGTTCTTC. Protein translation: CAWSTGGVYNEQFF.